Listed below are T cell receptor beta chains from one sample, sequenced in a study of shared T cell receptors in the human thymus. Sequencing used immunoSEQ multiplex PCR; TCRdb keeps in-frame clones, though not all of them. The repertoire holds approximately 490,000 clones, with roughly 74% as singletons. This sample also belongs to another study, concerning human thymus T cells.

The specimen sequenced was thymocytes. Receptors originate from a boy in the first two years of life with a congenital heart defect. Each CDR3 is given with its conserved first and last residue. The order of the fields is clone size, V gene, CDR3 length, J gene, D gene, CDR3 protein, CDR3 DNA. A D gene is named only where the DNA matches it firmly. The size of a clone is reported for some rows only, either as once, few or many, or as a class for expanded clones.

clone_size: .
v_call: TRBV28
cdr3_length: 15
j_call: TRBJ2-4
d_call: .
cdr3_aa: CASSLQRLAKNIQYF
cdr3_nt: TGTGCCAGCAGTTTGCAGCGCCTAGCCAAAAACATTCAGTACTTC

clone_size: .
v_call: TRBV9
cdr3_length: 15
j_call: TRBJ2-5
d_call: .
cdr3_aa: CASTPGETRQETQYF
cdr3_nt: TGTGCCAGCACTCCGGGAGAGACCCGACAGGAGACCCAGTACTTC

clone_size: few
v_call: TRBV27
cdr3_length: 17
j_call: TRBJ1-5
d_call: TRBD1
cdr3_aa: CASSSRARGDSNQPQHF
cdr3_nt: TGTGCCAGCAGTTCTAGGGCCAGGGGGGATAGCAATCAGCCCCAGCATTTT

clone_size: once
v_call: TRBV27
cdr3_length: 13
j_call: TRBJ2-1
d_call: TRBD2
cdr3_aa: CASSLLADNEQFF
cdr3_nt: TGTGCCAGCAGTTTACTAGCGGACAATGAGCAGTTCTTC

clone_size: .
v_call: TRBV5-4
cdr3_length: 18
j_call: TRBJ2-3
d_call: TRBD2
cdr3_aa: CASSPRASGTPSADTQYF
cdr3_nt: TGTGCCAGCAGCCCTAGAGCTAGCGGGACGCCTAGCGCAGATACGCAGTATTTT

clone_size: once
v_call: TRBV6-1
cdr3_length: 16
j_call: TRBJ2-7
d_call: .
cdr3_aa: CASSEALGTLDSEQYF
cdr3_nt: TGTGCCAGCAGTGAAGCGCTGGGGACACTGGACTCCGAGCAGTACTTC

clone_size: .
v_call: TRBV7-9
cdr3_length: 18
j_call: TRBJ2-7
d_call: .
cdr3_aa: CASSPVSSSEDTAYEQYF
cdr3_nt: TGTGCCAGCAGCCCCGTTTCATCCAGTGAGGATACCGCCTACGAGCAGTACTTC

clone_size: once
v_call: TRBV2
cdr3_length: 16
j_call: TRBJ2-4
d_call: .
cdr3_aa: CASSGPGTKNVNIQYF
cdr3_nt: TGTGCCAGCAGTGGTCCCGGGACAAAAAACGTGAACATTCAGTACTTC

clone_size: once
v_call: TRBV20-1
cdr3_length: 11
j_call: TRBJ2-5
d_call: .
cdr3_aa: CSARRLETQYF
cdr3_nt: TGCAGTGCGAGACGACTAGAGACCCAGTACTTC

clone_size: few
v_call: TRBV28
cdr3_length: 17
j_call: TRBJ2-3
d_call: TRBD2
cdr3_aa: CASSRTSGRALTDTQYF
cdr3_nt: TGTGCCAGCAGTCGGACTAGCGGGAGGGCACTCACAGATACGCAGTATTTT

clone_size: .
v_call: TRBV6-5
cdr3_length: 16
j_call: TRBJ1-1
d_call: .
cdr3_aa: CASSYSRVDSNTEAFF
cdr3_nt: TGTGCCAGCAGTTACTCTAGAGTGGACTCGAACACTGAAGCTTTCTTT

clone_size: .
v_call: TRBV11-2
cdr3_length: 16
j_call: TRBJ1-2
d_call: .
cdr3_aa: CASSLATGLTVYGYTF
cdr3_nt: TGTGCCAGCAGCTTAGCGACAGGCCTCACAGTCTATGGCTACACCTTC